This T cell receptor beta chain was identified in a study of blood T cell repertoires in COVID-19. Per the study methods: How many nucleated cells were present was estimated from reference gene primer amplification. The data were produced by immunoSEQ multiplex PCR, yet TCRdb's version contains in-frame clones alone and is incomplete. From that table come the V and J calls and clone size; the DNA was used to work out D and trimming. The data contain about 290,000 clones, approximately 80% of them seen just once; the ten biggest clones take up approximately 4.1%. There are 14 residues in the CDR3. Germline-derived CDR1 and CDR2 are SGHKS and YYEKEE (reference sequence). V was cut by 2 bases and J by 2 bases, with 11 bases left in between.

The TCR sequence derives from a woman between 45 and 60 years old with active or convalescent COVID-19. Sequencing input: peripheral blood. The chain recombines TRBV5-5 with TRBJ2-7, with D unclear. The CDR3 here is CASSFTSQAYEQYF. The DNA for the CDR3 is TGTGCCAGCAGCTTTACCTCCCAGGCCTACGAGCAGTACTTC.